In this sample, the clone carrying this T cell receptor beta chain turned up many times. Its antigen is currently unknown. The sample belongs to a study of CD8 T cells in ankylosing spondylitis. Study-level findings and limits: Within peripheral blood, clones linked to disease were CD8+ and relatively rare. As reported, disease-linked clones showed significant enrichment in matched ankylosing spondylitis synovial fluid. Typical of ankylosing spondylitis blood, it appeared, was a TCR beta motif of roughly eight highly homologous variants.

TCRdb used MiXCR to reprocess the 5' RACE reads, holding one entry per CDR3 protein. The sample records about 220,000 distinct CDR3 sequences, about 10% being singletons. This clonotype was sampled from a male donor with ankylosing spondylitis or in good health (not recorded which). Sequencing was carried out using blood, either unsorted or a sorted T cell fraction (not recorded which).

In DNA, the CDR3 is TGCAGTGCTAAACTAGCGGGGGGCACAGATACGCAGTATTTT. Amino acid sequence: CSAKLAGGTDTQYF. The chain links TRBV20-1 to TRBJ2-3, with 11 positions matching TRBD2. Germline trimming cut 4 bases from V and 1 base from J; bases unmatched to any gene: 1. CDR3 size: 14 residues. In germline, CDR1 is DFQATT, CDR2 SNEGSKA (reference sequence).